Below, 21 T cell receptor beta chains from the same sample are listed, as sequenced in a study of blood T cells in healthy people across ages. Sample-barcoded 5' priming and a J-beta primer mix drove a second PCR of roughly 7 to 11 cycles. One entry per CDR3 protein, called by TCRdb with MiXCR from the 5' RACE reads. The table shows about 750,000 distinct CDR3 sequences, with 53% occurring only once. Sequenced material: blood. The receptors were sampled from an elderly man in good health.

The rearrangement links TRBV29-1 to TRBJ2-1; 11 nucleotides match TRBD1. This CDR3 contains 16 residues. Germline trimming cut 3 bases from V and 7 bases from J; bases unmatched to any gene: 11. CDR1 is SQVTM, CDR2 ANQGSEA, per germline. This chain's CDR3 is CSVEDPRTGGPNEQFF. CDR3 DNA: TGCAGCGTTGAGGATCCGAGGACAGGGGGCCCGAATGAGCAGTTCTTC.

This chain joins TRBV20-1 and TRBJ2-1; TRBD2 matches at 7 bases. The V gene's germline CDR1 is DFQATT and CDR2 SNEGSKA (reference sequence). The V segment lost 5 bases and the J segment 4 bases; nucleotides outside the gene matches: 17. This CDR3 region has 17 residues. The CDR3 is CSADPGRGRADYNEQFF. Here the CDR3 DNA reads TGCAGTGCTGACCCGGGACGGGGGAGGGCCGATTACAATGAGCAGTTCTTC.

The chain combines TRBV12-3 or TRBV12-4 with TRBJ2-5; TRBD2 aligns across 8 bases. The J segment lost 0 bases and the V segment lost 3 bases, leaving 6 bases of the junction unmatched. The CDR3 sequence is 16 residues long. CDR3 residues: CASSFELAEYQETQYF. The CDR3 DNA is TGTGCCAGCAGTTTTGAACTAGCGGAGTACCAAGAGACCCAGTACTTC.

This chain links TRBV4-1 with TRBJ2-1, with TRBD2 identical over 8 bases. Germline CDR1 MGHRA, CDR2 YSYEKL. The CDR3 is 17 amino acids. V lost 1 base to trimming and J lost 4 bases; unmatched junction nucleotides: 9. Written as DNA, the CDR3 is TGCGCCAGCAGCCAAGCGTTAGTAGCGGGATTATACAATGAGCAGTTCTTC. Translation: CASSQALVAGLYNEQFF.

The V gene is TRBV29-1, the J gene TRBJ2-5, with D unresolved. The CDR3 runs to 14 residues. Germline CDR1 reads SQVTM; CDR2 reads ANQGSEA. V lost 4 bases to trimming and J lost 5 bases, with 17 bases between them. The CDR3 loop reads CSVGIPERGETQYF. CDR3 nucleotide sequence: TGCAGCGTTGGAATCCCGGAACGCGGTGAGACCCAGTACTTC.

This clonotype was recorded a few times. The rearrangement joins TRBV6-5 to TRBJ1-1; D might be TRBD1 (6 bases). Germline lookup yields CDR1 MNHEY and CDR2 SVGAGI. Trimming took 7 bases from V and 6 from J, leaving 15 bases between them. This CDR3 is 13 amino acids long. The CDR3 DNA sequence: TGTGCCAGCAAGAGTTGGACAGAGGCTGAAGCTTTCTTT. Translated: CASKSWTEAEAFF.

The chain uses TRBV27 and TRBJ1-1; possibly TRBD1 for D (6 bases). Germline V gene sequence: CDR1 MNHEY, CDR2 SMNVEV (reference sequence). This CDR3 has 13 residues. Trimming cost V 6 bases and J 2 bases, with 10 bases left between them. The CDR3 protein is CASRGGGNTEAFF. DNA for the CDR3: TGTGCCAGCAGGGGGGGGGGCAACACTGAAGCTTTCTTT.

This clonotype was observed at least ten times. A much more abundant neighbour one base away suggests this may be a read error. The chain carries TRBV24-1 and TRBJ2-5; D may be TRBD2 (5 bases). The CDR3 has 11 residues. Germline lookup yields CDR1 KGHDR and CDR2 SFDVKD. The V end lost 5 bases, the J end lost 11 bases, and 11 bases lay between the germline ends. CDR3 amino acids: CATSASWEQYF. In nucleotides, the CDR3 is TGTGCCACCAGTGCCAGCTGGGAGCAGTACTTC.

The CDR3, as DNA: TGTGCCAGCAGTGAGTTCGTTTCTTCAGGCTACGAGCAGTACTTC. As protein: CASSEFVSSGYEQYF. The V and J genes are TRBV2 and TRBJ2-7, with unresolved D. CDR1 is SNHLY, CDR2 FYNNEI, per germline. Trimming removed 3 bases at V and 3 bases at J, with 15 bases between. The CDR3 is 15 residues long.

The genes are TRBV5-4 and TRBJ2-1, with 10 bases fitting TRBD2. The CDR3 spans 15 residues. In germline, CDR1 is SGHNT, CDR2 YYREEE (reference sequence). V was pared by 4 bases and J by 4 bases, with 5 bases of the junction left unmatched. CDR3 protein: CASSPTLAGYNEQFF. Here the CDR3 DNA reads TGTGCCAGCAGCCCCACACTAGCGGGGTACAATGAGCAGTTCTTC.

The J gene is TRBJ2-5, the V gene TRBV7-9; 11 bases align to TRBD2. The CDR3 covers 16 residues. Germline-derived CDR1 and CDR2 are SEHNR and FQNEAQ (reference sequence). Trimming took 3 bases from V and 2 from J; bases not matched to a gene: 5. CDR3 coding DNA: TGTGCCAGCAGCTTTCCGGGACTAGCGGAACAAGAGACCCAGTACTTC. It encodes CASSFPGLAEQETQYF.

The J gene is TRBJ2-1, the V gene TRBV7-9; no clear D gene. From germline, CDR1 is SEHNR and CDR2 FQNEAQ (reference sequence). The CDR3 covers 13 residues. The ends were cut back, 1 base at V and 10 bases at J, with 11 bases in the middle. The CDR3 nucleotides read TGTGCCAGCAGCTTAGACTTCCACCGAGAGCAGTTCTTC. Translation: CASSLDFHREQFF.

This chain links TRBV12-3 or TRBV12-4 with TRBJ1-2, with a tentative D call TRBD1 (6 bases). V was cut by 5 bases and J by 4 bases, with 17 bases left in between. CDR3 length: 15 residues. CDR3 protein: CASSRDGGRGYGYTF. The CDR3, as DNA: TGTGCCAGCAGTCGGGACGGGGGGCGCGGCTATGGCTACACCTTC.

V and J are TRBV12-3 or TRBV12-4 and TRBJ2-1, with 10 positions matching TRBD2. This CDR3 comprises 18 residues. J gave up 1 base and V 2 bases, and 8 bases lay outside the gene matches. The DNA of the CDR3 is TGTGCCAGCAGTTTACTGCTAGCGGGGGTCCGTTCCTACAATGAGCAGTTCTTC. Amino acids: CASSLLLAGVRSYNEQFF.

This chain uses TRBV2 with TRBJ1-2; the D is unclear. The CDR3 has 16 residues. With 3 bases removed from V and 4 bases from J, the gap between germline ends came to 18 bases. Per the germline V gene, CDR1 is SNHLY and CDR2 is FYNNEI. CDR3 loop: CASSDPDTQRIYGYTF. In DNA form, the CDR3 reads TGTGCCAGCAGTGACCCTGACACCCAAAGGATCTATGGCTACACCTTC.

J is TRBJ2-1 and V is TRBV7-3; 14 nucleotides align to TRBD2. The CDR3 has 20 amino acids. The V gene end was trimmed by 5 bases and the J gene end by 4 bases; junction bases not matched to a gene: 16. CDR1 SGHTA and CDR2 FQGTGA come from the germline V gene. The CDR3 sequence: CASSPQGLAGGPKPYNEQFF. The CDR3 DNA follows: TGTGCCAGCAGCCCCCAAGGACTAGCGGGAGGCCCGAAACCGTACAATGAGCAGTTCTTC.

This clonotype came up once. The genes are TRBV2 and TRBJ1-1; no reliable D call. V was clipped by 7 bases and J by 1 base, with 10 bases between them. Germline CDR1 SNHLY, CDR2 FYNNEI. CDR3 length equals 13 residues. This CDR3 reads CASNFKGNTEAFF. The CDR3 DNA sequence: TGTGCCAGCAATTTTAAGGGGAACACTGAAGCTTTCTTT.

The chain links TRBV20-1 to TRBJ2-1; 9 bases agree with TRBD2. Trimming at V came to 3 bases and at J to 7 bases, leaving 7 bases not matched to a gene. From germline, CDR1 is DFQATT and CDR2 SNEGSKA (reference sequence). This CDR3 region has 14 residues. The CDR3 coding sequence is TGCAGTGCTAGTCCGCGGGAGGGCCGGAATGAGCAGTTCTTC. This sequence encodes CSASPREGRNEQFF.

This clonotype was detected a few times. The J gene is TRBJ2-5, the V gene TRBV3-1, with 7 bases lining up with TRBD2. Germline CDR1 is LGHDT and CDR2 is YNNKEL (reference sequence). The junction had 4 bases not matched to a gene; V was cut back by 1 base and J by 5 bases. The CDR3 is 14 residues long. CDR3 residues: CASSQGAGWETQYF. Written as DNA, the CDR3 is TGTGCCAGCAGCCAAGGAGCGGGATGGGAGACCCAGTACTTC.

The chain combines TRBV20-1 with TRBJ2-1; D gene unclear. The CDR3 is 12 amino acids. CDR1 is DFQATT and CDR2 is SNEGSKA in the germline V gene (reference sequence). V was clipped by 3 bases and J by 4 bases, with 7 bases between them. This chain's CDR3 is CSASQIYNEQFF. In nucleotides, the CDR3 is TGCAGTGCTAGCCAGATTTACAATGAGCAGTTCTTC.

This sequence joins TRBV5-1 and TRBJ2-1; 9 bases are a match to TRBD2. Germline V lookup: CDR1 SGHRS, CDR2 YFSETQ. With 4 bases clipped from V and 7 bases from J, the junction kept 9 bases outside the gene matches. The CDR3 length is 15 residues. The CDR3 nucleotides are TGCGCCAGCAGCGCTAGCGGGATGGGAATGAATGAGCAGTTCTTC. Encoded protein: CASSASGMGMNEQFF. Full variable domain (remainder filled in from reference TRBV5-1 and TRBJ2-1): KAGVTQTPRYLIKTRGQQVTLSCSPISGHRSVSWYQQTPGQGLQFLFEYFSETQRNKGNFPGRFSGRQFSNSRSEMNVSTLELGDSALYLCASSASGMGMNEQFFGPGTRLTVL.